This T cell receptor beta chain was sequenced during a study of cytomegalovirus exposure and HLA in healthy donors. General study findings and limits: Confirmation was obtained in vitro that a few CMV-associated chains are specific for CMV antigens. TCR sequences were mostly rare, though some public TCRs occurred in many donors.

TCRdb's table, derived via immunoSEQ multiplex PCR, lists solely in-frame clones and lacks some. The data contain about 160,000 clones, roughly 86% of them singletons. Concerning this clone itself: What it binds is unknown.

The germline V gene encodes CDR1 SEHNR and CDR2 FQNEAQ (reference sequence). The CDR3 runs to 16 residues. Trimming removed 4 bases from V and 4 bases from J, with 19 bases in between. This chain uses TRBV7-9 with TRBJ1-2, with a possible D match to TRBD1 (6 bases). This clonotype originated in a woman under 30 in good health and CMV-seropositive. What was sequenced was PBMCs. Written as DNA, the CDR3 is TGTGCCAGCAGCTCCCCGTTCTTACAGGGATTCTATGGCTACACCTTC. Protein: CASSSPFLQGFYGYTF.